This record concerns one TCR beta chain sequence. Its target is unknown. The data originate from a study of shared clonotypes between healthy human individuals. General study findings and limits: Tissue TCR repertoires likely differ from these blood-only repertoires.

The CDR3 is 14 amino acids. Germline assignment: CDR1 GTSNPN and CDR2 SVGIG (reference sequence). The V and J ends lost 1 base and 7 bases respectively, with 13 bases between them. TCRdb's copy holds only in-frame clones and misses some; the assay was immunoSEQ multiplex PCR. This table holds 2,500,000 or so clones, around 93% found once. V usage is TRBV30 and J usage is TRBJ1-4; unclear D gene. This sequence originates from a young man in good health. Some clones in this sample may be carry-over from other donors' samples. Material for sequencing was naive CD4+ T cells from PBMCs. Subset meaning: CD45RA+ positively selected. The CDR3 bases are TGTGCCTGGAGTGGCAAGACCTTTGGTGAAAAACTGTTTTTT. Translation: CAWSGKTFGEKLFF.